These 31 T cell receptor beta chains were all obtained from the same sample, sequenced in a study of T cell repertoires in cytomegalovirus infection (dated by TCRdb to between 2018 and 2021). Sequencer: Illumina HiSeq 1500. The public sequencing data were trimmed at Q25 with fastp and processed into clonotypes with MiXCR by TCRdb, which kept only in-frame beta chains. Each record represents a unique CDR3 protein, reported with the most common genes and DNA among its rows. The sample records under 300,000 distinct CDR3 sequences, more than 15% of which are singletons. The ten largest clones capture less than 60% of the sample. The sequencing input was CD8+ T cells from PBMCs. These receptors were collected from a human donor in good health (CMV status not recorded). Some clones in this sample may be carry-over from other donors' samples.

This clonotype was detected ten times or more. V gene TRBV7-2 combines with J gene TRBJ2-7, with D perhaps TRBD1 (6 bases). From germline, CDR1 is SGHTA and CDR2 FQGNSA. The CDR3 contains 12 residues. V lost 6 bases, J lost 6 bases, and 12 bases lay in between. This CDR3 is CASRLRGREQYF. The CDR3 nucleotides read TGTGCCAGCAGACTCAGGGGCCGCGAGCAGTACTTC.

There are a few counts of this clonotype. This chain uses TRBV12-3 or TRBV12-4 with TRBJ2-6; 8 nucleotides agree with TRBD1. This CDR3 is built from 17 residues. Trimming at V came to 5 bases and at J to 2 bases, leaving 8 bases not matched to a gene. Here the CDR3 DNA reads TGTGCCAGCAGTCGAGGACAGGGTAGCGCTGGGGCCAACGTCCTGACTTTC. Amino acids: CASSRGQGSAGANVLTF.

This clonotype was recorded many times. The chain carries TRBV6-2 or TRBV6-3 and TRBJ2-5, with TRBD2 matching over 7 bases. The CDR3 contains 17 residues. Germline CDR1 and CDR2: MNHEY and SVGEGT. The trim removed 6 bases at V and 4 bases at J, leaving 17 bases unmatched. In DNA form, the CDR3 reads TGTGCCAGCAGCTCACAGACGGAGCGGGGCTTGATAGAGACCCAGTACTTC. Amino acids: CASSSQTERGLIETQYF.

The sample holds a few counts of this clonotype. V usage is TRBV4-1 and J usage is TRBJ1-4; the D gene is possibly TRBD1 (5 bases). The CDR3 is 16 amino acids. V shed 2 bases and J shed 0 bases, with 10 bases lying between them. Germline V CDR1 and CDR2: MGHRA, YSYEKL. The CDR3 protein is CASSQYDSATNEKLFF. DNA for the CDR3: TGCGCCAGCAGCCAATACGACAGCGCAACTAATGAAAAACTGTTTTTT.

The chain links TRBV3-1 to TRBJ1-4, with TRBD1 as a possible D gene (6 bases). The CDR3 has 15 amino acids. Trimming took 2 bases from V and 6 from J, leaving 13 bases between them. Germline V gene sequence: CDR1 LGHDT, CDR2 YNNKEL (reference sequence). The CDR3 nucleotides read TGTGCCAGCAGCCAATATCCCGCAGGGGATGAAAAACTGTTTTTT. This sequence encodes CASSQYPAGDEKLFF.

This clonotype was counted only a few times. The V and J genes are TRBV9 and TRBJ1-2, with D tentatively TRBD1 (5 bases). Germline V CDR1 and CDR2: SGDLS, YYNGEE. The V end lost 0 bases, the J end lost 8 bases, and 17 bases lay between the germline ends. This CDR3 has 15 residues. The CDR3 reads CASSVDDSTFRGYTF. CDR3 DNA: TGTGCCAGCAGCGTAGATGACAGCACCTTTAGAGGCTACACCTTC. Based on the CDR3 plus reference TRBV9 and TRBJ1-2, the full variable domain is DSGVTQTPKHLITATGQRVTLRCSPRSGDLSVYWYQQSLDQGLQFLIQYYNGEERAKGNILERFSAQQFPDLHSELNLSSLELGDSALYFCASSVDDSTFRGYTFGSGTRLTVV.

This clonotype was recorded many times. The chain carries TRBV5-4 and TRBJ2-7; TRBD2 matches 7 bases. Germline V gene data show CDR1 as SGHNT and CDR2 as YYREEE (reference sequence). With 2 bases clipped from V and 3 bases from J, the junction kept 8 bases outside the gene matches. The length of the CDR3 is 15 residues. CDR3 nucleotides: TGTGCCAGCAGCTTCGGAAGCCTAGCGGACTACGAGCAGTACTTC. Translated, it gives CASSFGSLADYEQYF.

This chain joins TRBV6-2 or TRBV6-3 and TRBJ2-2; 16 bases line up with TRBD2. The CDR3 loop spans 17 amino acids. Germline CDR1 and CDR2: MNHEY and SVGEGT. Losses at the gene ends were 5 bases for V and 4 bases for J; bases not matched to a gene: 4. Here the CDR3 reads CASSGTSGGDITGELFF. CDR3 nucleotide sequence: TGTGCCAGCAGTGGGACTAGCGGGGGGGATATCACCGGGGAGCTGTTTTTT.

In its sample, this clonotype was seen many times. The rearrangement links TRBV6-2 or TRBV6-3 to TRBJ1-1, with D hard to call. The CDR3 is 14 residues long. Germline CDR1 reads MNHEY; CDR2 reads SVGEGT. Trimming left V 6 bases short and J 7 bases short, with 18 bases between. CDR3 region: CASREPYLPNEAFF. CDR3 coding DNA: TGTGCCAGCAGAGAACCCTATCTGCCGAATGAAGCTTTCTTT.

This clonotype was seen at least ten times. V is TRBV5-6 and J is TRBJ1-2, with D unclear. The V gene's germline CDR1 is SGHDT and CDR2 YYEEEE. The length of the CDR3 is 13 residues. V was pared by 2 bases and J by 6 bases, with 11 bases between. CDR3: CASSFVGMNGYTF. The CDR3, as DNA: TGTGCCAGCAGCTTCGTAGGGATGAATGGCTACACCTTC.

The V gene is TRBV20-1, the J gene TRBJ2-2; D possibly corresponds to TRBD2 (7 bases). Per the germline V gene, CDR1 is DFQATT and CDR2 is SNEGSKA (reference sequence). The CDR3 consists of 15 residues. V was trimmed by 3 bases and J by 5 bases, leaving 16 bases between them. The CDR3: CSASTRGARTGELFF. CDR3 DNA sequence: TGCAGTGCTAGTACACGGGGGGCGCGGACCGGGGAGCTGTTTTTT.

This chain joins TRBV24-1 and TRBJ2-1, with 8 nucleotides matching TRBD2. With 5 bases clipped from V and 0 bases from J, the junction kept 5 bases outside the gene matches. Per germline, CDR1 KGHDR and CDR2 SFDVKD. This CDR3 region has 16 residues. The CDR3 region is CATSGTSGSSYNEQFF. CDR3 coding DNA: TGTGCCACCAGTGGTACTAGCGGAAGCTCCTACAATGAGCAGTTCTTC.

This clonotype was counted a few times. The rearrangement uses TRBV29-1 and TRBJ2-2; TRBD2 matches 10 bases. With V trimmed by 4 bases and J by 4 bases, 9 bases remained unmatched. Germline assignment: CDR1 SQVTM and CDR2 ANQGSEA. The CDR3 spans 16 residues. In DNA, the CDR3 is TGCAGCGTTGCACCAAGCGGGGGGGTAACCACCGGGGAGCTGTTTTTT. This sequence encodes CSVAPSGGVTTGELFF.

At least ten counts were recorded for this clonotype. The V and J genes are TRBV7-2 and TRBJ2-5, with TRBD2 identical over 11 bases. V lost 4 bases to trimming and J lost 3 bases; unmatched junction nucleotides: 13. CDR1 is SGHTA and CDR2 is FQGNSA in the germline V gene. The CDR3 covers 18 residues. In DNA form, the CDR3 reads TGTGCCAGCAGCTCCCCGGTCCAATTTAGCGGGGGGGAAGAGACCCAGTACTTC. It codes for CASSSPVQFSGGEETQYF. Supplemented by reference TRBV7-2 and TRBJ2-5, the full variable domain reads GAGVSQSPSNKVTEKGKDVELRCDPISGHTALYWYRQSLGQGLEFLIYFQGNSAPDKSGLPSDRFSAERTGGSVSTLTIQRTQQEDSAVYLCASSSPVQFSGGEETQYFGPGTRLLVL.

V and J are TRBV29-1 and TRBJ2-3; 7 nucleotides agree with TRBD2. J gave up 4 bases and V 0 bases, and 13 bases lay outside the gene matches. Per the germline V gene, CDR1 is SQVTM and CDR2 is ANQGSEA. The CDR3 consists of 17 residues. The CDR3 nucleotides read TGCAGCGTTGAAGATGGACGATCTAGCGGCCCCGCAGATACGCAGTATTTT. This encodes CSVEDGRSSGPADTQYF.

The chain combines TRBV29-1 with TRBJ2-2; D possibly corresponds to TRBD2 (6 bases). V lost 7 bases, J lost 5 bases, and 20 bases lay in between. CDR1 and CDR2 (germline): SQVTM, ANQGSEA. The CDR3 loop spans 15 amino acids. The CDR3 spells CSAVPGLKGTGELFF. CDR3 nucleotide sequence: TGCAGCGCCGTGCCGGGACTCAAGGGGACCGGGGAGCTGTTTTTT.

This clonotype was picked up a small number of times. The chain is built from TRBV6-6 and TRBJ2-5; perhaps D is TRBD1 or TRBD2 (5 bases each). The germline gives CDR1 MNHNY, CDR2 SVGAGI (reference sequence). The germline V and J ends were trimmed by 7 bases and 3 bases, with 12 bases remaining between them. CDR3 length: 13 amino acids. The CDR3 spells CASTGLGEETQYF. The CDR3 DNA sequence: TGTGCCAGCACGGGGCTAGGCGAAGAGACCCAGTACTTC.

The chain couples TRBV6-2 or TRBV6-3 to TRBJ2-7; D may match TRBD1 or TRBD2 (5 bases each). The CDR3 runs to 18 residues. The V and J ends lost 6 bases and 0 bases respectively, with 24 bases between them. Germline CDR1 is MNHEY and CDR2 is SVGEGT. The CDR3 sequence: CASSYEGPRTISSYEQYF. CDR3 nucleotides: TGTGCCAGCAGCTACGAGGGACCCAGAACCATCAGCTCCTACGAGCAGTACTTC.

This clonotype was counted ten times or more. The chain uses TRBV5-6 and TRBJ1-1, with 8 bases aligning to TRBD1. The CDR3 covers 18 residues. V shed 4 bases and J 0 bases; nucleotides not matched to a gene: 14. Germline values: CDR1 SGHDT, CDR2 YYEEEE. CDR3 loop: CASSPLGQGIGMNTEAFF. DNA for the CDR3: TGTGCCAGCAGCCCTTTAGGACAGGGTATCGGAATGAACACTGAAGCTTTCTTT.

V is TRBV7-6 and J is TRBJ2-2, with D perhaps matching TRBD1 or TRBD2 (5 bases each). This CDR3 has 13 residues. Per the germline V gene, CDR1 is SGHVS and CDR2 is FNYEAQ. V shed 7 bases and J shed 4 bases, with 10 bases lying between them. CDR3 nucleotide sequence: TGTGCCAGCACGAAAGGGACCACCGGGGAGCTGTTTTTT. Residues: CASTKGTTGELFF.

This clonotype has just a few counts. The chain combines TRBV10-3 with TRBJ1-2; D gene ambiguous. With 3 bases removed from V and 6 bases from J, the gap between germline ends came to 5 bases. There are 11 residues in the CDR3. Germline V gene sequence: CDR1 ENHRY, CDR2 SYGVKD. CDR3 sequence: CAISDGDGYTF. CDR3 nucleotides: TGTGCCATCAGTGACGGTGATGGCTACACCTTC.

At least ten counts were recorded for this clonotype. In DNA, the CDR3 is TGCAGTGCTAGAGATCCGGGGACTAGAAGACAGTGGCGTGAGCAGTTCTTC. Encoded protein: CSARDPGTRRQWREQFF. The chain combines TRBV20-1 with TRBJ2-1; TRBD2 matches at 8 bases. The CDR3 extends over 17 amino acids. Germline values: CDR1 DFQATT, CDR2 SNEGSKA (reference sequence). J gave up 9 bases and V 0 bases, and 16 bases lay outside the gene matches.

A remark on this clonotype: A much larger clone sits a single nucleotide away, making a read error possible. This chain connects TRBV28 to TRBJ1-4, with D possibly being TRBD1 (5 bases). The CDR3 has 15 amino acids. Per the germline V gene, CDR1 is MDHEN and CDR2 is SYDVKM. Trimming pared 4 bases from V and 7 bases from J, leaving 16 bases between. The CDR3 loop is CASSSPGTAIEKLFF. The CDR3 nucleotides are TGTGCCAGCAGTTCCCCAGGGACCGCTATTGAAAAACTGTTTTTT. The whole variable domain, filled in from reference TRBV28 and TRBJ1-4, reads DVKVTQSSRYLVKRTGEKVFLECVQDMDHENMFWYRQDPGLGLRLIYFSYDVKMKEKGDIPEGYSVSREKKERFSLILESASTNQTSMYLCASSSPGTAIEKLFFGSGTQLSVL.

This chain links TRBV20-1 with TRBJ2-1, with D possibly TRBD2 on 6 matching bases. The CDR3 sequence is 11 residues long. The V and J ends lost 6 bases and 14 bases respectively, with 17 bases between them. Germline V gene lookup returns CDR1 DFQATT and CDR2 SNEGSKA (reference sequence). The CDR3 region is CSANAGTYEFF. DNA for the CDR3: TGCAGTGCAAACGCGGGGACTTATGAGTTCTTC.

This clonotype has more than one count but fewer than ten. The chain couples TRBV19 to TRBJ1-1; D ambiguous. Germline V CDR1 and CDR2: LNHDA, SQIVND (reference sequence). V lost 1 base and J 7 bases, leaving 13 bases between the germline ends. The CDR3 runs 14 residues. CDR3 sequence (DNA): TGTGCCAGTAGTATAGTGGCTCGCTCTAATGAAGCTTTCTTT. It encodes CASSIVARSNEAFF.

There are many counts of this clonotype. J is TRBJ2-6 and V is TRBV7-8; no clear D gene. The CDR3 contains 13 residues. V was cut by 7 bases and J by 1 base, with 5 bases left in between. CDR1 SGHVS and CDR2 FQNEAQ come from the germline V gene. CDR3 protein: CASTSSGANVLTF. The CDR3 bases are TGTGCCAGCACGAGTTCTGGGGCCAACGTCCTGACTTTC. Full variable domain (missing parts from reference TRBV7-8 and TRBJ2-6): GAGVSQSPRYKVAKRGQDVALRCDPISGHVSLFWYQQALGQGPEFLTYFQNEAQLDKSGLPSDRFFAERPEGSVSTLKIQRTQQEDSAVYLCASTSSGANVLTFGAGSRLTVL.

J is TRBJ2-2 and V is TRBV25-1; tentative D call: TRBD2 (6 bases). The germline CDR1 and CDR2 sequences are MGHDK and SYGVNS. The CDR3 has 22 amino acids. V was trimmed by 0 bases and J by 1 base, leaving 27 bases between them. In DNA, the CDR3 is TGTGCCAGCAGTGAATACTACCCCCCCTCCGGGAGCGTCCTCAAGAACACCGGGGAGCTGTTTTTT. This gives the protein CASSEYYPPSGSVLKNTGELFF.

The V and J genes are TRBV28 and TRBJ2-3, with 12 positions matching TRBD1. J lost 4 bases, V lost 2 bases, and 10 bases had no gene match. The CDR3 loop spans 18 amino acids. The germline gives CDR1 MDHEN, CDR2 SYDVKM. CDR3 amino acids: CASSLLSGTGGRADTQYF. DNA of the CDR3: TGTGCCAGCAGTTTACTGAGCGGGACAGGGGGCAGGGCAGATACGCAGTATTTT.

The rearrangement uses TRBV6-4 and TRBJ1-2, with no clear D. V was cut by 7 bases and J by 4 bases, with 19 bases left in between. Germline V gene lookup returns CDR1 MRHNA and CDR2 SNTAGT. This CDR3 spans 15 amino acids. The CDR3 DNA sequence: TGTGCCAGCACTTTTGACGCGGCACTGGGCTATGGCTACACCTTC. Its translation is CASTFDAALGYGYTF.

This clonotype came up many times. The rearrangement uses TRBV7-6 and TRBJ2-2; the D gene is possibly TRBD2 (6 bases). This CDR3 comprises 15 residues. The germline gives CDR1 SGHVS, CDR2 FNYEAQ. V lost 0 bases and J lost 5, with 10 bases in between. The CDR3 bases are TGTGCCAGCAGCTTAGCCGGGGGTGGTACCGGGGAGCTGTTTTTT. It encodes CASSLAGGGTGELFF.

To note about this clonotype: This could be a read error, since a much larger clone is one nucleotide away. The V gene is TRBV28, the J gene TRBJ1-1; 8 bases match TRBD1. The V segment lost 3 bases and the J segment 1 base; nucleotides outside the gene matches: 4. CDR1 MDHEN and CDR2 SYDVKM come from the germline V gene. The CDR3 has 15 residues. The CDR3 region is CASSFSGTGNTEAFF. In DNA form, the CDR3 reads TGTGCCAGCAGTTTTTCGGGGACAGGGAACACTGAAGCTTTCTTT.